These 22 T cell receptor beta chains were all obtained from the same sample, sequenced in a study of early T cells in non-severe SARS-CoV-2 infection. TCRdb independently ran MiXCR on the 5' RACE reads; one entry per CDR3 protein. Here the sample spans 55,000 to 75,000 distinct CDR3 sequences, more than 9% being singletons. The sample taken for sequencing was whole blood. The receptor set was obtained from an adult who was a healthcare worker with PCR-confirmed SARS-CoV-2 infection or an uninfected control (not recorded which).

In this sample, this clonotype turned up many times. The CDR3: CSARGQRGEKLFF. As DNA, the CDR3 is TGCAGTGCCCGGGGACAGAGGGGGGAAAAACTGTTTTTT. The chain uses TRBV20-1 and TRBJ1-4; TRBD1 aligns across 7 bases. Germline CDR1 is DFQATT and CDR2 is SNEGSKA (reference sequence). This CDR3 region has 13 residues. Trimming removed 6 bases from V and 8 bases from J; junction bases left unmatched: 9.

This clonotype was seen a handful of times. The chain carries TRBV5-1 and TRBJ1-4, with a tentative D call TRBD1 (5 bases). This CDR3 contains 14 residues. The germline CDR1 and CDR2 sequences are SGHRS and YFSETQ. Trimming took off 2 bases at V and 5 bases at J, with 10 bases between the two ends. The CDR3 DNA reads TGCGCCAGCAGCTTCGGGACGCGGAATGAAAAACTGTTTTTT. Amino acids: CASSFGTRNEKLFF.

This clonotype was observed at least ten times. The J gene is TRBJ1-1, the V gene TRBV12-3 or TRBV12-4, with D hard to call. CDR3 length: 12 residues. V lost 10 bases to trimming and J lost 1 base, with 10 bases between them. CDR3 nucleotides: TGTGCCACTGGCCTTCCGAACACTGAAGCTTTCTTT. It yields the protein CATGLPNTEAFF.

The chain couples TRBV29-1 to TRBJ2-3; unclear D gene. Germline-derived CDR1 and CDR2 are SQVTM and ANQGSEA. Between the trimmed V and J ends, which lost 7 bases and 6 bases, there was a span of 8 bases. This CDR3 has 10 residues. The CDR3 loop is CSAGIDTQYF. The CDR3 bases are TGCAGCGCCGGCATTGATACGCAGTATTTT.

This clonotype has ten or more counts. The CDR3 DNA follows: TGCGCCAGCAGCCAAGGCCGGGGGAGCGAGCAGTACGTC. Protein product: CASSQGRGSEQYV. The chain has TRBV4-1 and TRBJ2-7, with D tentatively TRBD2 (6 bases). V was cut by 1 base and J by 6 bases, with 10 bases left in between. There are 13 residues in the CDR3. Germline lookup yields CDR1 MGHRA and CDR2 YSYEKL.

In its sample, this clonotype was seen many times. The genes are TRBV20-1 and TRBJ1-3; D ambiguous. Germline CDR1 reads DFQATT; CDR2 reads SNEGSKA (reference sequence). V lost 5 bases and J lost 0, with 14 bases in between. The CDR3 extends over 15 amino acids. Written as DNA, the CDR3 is TGCAGTGCTCGCGCGCGGCGGGACTCTGGAAACACCATATATTTT. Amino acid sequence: CSARARRDSGNTIYF.

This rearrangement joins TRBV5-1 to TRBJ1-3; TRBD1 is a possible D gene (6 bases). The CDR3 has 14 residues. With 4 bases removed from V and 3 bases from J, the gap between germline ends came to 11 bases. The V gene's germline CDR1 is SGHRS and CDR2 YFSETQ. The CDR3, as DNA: TGCGCCAGCAGCGAGGGGGGCAGTGGAAACACCATATATTTT. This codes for CASSEGGSGNTIYF.

The CDR3 loop reads CASTSKRQLSQETQYF. In DNA form, the CDR3 reads TGTGCCAGCACATCAAAGAGACAGTTATCCCAAGAGACCCAGTACTTC. The V call is TRBV5-6, the J call TRBJ2-5; tentatively, D is TRBD1 (5 bases). The germline V and J ends were trimmed by 6 bases and 1 base, with 19 bases remaining between them. The CDR3 spans 16 residues. Germline V lookup: CDR1 SGHDT, CDR2 YYEEEE.

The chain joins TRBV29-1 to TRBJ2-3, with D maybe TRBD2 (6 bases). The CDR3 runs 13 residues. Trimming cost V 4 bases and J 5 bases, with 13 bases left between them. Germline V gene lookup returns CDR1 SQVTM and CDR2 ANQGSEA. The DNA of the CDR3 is TGCAGCGTTGTGCGGGACCCCCAAGATACGCAGTATTTT. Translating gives CSVVRDPQDTQYF.

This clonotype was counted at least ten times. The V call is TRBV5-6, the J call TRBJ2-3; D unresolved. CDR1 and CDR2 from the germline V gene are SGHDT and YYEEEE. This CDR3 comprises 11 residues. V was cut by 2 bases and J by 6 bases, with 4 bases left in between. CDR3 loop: CASSFKDTQYF. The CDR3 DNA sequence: TGTGCCAGCAGCTTCAAGGATACGCAGTATTTT.

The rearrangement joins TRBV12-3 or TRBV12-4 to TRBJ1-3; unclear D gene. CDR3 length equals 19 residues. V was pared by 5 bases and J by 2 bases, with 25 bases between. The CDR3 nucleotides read TGTGCCAGCAGTCCGGGGTTTAGCAGTGCTTTGGGCACTGGAAACACCATATATTTT. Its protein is CASSPGFSSALGTGNTIYF.

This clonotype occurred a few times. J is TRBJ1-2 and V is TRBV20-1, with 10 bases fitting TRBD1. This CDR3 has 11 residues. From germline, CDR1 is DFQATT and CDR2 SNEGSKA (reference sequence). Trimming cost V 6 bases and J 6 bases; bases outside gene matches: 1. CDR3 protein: CSAGTGDGYTF. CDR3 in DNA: TGCAGTGCAGGGACAGGGGATGGCTACACCTTC.

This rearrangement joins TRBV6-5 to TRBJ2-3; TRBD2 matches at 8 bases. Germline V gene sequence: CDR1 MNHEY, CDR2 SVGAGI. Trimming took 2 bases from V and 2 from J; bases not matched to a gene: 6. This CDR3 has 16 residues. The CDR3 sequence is CASSYEGLDFTDTQYF. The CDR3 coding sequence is TGTGCCAGCAGTTACGAGGGACTAGACTTCACAGATACGCAGTATTTT.

The CDR3 bases are TGCGCCAGCAGCTTGTATTTCCAGGCGCAGCCCCAGCATTTT. Its translation: CASSLYFQAQPQHF. The J gene is TRBJ1-5, the V gene TRBV5-1; D is ambiguous. This CDR3 is 14 amino acids long. V was shortened by 1 base and J by 7 bases, with 12 bases between the two germline ends. The germline gives CDR1 SGHRS, CDR2 YFSETQ.

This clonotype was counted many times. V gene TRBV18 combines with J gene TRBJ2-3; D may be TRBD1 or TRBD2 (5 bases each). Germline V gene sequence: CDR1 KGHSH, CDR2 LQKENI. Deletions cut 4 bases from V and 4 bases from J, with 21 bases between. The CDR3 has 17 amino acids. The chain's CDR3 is CASSLVTGTAAADTQYF. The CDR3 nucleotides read TGTGCCAGCTCACTCGTGACCGGGACCGCGGCGGCAGATACGCAGTATTTT.

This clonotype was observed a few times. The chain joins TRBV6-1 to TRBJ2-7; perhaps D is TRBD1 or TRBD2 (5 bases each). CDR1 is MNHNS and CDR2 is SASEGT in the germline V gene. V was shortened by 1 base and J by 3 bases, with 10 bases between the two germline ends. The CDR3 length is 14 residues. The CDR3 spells CASSEGGRNYEQYV. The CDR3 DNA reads TGTGCCAGCAGTGAAGGGGGACGGAACTACGAGCAGTACGTC.

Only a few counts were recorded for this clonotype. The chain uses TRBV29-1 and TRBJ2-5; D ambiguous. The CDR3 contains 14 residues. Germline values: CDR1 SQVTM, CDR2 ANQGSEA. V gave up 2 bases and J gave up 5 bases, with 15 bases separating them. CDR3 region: CSVERSVLGETQYF. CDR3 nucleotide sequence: TGCAGCGTTGAACGGTCCGTCCTGGGGGAGACCCAGTACTTC.

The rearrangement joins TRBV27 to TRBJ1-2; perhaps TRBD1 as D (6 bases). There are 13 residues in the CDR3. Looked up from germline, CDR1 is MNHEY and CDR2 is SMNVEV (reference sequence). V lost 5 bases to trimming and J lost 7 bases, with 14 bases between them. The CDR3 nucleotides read TGTGCCAGCAGTAACGAGGGGGTGGGTGGCTACACCTTC. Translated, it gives CASSNEGVGGYTF.

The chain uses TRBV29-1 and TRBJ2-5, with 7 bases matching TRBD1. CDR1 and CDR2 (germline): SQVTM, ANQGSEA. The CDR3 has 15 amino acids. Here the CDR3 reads CTAQGEERLQETQYF. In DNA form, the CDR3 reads TGCACCGCCCAGGGGGAAGAAAGACTCCAAGAGACCCAGTACTTC. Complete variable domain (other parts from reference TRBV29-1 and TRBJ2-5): SAVISQKPSRDICQRGTSLTIQCQVDSQVTMMFWYRQQPGQSLTLIATANQGSEATYESGFVIDKFPISRPNLTFSTLTVSNMSPEDSSIYLCTAQGEERLQETQYFGPGTRLLVL.

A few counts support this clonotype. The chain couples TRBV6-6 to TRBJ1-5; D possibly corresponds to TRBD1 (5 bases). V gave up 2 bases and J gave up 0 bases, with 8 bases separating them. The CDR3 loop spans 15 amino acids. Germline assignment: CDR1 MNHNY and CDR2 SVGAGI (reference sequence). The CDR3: CASSYRGYSNQPQHF. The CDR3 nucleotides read TGTGCCAGCAGTTACAGGGGATATAGCAATCAGCCCCAGCATTTT.

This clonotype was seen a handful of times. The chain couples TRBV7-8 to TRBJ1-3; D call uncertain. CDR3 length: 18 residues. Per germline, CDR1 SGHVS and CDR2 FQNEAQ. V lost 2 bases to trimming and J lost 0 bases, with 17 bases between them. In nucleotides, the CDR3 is TGTGCCAGCAGCTTATTTACTCGCACTGACCTCTCTGGAAACACCATATATTTT. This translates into CASSLFTRTDLSGNTIYF.

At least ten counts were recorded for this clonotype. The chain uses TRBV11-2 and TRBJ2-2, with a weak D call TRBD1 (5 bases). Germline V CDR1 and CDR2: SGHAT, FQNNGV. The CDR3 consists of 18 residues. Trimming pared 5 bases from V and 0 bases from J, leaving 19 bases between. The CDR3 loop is CASSPSFDSYANTGELFF. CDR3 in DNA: TGTGCCAGCAGCCCGTCCTTCGACAGTTACGCGAACACCGGGGAGCTGTTTTTT.